This T cell receptor (beta chain) came from a study of cytomegalovirus exposure and HLA in healthy donors. Study-level background: From 150 million to 200 million T cells, an earlier analysis saw roughly 110 million unique TCR beta sequences.

Primers: 60 Vbeta forward and 13 Jbeta reverse. Some clones are missing from TCRdb's copy, which holds only in-frame ones; the method was immunoSEQ multiplex PCR. The table includes 110,000 to 150,000 clones, around 10% detected once. Between the trimmed V and J ends, which lost 8 bases and 2 bases, there was a span of 14 bases. The CDR3 loop spans 14 amino acids. Germline V gives CDR1 MNHEY, CDR2 SVGAGI. The TCR originated in a male donor in good health and CMV-seronegative. The chain carries TRBV6-5 and TRBJ2-3, with TRBD2 as a possible D gene (5 bases). The sample comprised PBMCs. In DNA form, the CDR3 reads TGTGCCAGCTCAACGGGGAGATACACAGATACGCAGTATTTT. Encoded protein: CASSTGRYTDTQYF.